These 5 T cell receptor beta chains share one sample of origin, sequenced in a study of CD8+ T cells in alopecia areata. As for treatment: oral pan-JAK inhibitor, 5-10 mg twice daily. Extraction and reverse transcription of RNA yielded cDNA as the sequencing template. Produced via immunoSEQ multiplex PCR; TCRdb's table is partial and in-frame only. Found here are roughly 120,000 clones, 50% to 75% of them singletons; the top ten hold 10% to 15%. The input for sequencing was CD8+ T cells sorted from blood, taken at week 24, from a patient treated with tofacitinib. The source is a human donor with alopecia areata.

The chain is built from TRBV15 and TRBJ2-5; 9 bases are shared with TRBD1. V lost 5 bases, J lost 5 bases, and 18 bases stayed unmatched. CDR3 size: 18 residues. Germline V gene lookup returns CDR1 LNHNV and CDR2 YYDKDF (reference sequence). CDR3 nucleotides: TGTGCCACCAGCGGATCCTGGACAGGGGCCCATTTTCGGGAGACCCAGTACTTC. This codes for CATSGSWTGAHFRETQYF.

CDR3 sequence (DNA): TGTGCCAGCAGCCCAGGGACAGGGAAAAACGAGCAGTACTTC. Protein: CASSPGTGKNEQYF. The V call is TRBV5-6, the J call TRBJ2-7, with TRBD1 matching 9 bases. Trimming took 4 bases from V and 5 from J; bases not matched to a gene: 7. This CDR3 is built from 14 residues. From germline, CDR1 is SGHDT and CDR2 YYEEEE.

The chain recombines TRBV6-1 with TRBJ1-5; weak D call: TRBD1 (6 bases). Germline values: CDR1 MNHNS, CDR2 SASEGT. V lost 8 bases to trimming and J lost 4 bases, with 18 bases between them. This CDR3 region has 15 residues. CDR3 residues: CASGRLSGANQPQHF. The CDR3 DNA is TGTGCCAGCGGCCGTTTATCAGGGGCAAATCAGCCCCAGCATTTT.

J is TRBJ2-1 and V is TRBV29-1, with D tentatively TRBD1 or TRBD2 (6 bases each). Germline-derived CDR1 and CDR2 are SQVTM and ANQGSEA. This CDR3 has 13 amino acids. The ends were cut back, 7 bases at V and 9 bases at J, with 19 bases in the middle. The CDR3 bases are TGCAGCGCCGGTTCAGGGGAGGATGGTGAGCAGTTCTTC. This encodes CSAGSGEDGEQFF.

The CDR3 reads CASSWGHGADEQYF. The CDR3, as DNA: TGCGCCAGCAGCTGGGGACATGGGGCCGACGAGCAGTACTTC. V gene TRBV5-1 combines with J gene TRBJ2-7, with TRBD1 as a possible D gene (6 bases). V dropped 3 bases and J dropped 5 bases, with 15 bases sitting between them. Germline CDR1 and CDR2: SGHRS and YFSETQ. The CDR3 covers 14 residues.